The entry that follows covers one T cell receptor beta chain sequence. This entry comes from a study of blood T cell repertoires in COVID-19. Overall study context: The cDNA or gDNA used as material had been derived from T cells, B-cell-depleted T cells, or PBMCs.

As handled by the study authors: Researchers report that nucleated cell counts were estimated from reference gene primer amplification. Clones were sequenced by immunoSEQ multiplex PCR, and TCRdb holds only the in-frame ones, with some missing. The V and J calls and clone size were taken over from that table, and D and trimming were inferred from the DNA. Of about 270,000 clones listed, almost 85% were seen once; the top ten hold 9.1%. Between the trimmed V and J ends, which lost 8 bases and 5 bases, there was a span of 12 bases. This CDR3 contains 13 residues. Looked up from germline, CDR1 is MNHEY and CDR2 is SVGAGI. Cohort allocation depended upon clinical history that participants reported.

This clonotype was sampled from a woman aged 50 to 60 with acute COVID-19. The chain uses TRBV6-5 and TRBJ2-2; a possible D gene is TRBD2 (7 bases). What was sequenced was PBMCs or T cells enriched from blood (not recorded which). DNA for the CDR3: TGTGCCAGCGGGGGGGCAAAAACCGGGGAGCTGTTTTTT. Protein: CASGGAKTGELFF.